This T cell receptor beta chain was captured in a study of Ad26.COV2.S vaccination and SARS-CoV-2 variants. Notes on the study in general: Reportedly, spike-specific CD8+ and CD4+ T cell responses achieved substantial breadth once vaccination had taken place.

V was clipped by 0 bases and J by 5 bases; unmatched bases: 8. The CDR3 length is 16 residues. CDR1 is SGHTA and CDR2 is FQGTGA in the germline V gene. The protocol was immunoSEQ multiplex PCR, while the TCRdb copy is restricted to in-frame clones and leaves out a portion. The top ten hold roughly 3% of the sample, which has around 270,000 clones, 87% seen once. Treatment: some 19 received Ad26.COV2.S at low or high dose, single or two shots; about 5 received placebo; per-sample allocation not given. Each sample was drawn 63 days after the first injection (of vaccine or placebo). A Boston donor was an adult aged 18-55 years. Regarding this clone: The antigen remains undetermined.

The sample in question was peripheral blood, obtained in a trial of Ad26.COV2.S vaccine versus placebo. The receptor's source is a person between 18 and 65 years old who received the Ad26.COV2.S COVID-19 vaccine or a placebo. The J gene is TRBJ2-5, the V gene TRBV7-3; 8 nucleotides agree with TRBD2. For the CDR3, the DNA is TGTGCCAGCAGCTTAACGGCGGGGGGTCCCCTGGAGACCCAGTACTTC. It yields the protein CASSLTAGGPLETQYF.